This record looks at one T cell receptor beta chain sequence and its context. The data are from a study of technical replicates of blood from a few donors. From germline, CDR1 is MGHRA and CDR2 YSYEKL. The CDR3 length is 19 residues. V lost 2 bases, J lost 2 bases, and 22 bases lay in between. Using immunoSEQ multiplex PCR, the repertoire was profiled, and TCRdb retains in-frame clones only, with some absent. The sample includes around 76,000 clones, about 91% of them seen just once. The specimen sequenced was T cells isolated from PBMCs. The TCR originated in a human donor in good health. The V gene is TRBV4-1, the J gene TRBJ1-3; D possibly corresponds to TRBD1 (5 bases). The CDR3 DNA reads as TGCGCCAGCAGCCAAAGGAGGGCGGGAGGGGCCCACCCTGGAAACACCATATATTTT. Amino acids: CASSQRRAGGAHPGNTIYF.